This entry concerns a single TCR beta chain. The target antigen is unknown. In the authors' workflow: For the immunoSEQ data, sequences were junction-only without quality scores, so filtering differed. The table came from immunoSEQ multiplex PCR; TCRdb's copy has only in-frame clones and leaves some out. The V and J calls and clone size are taken from that table; D and trimming were inferred from the DNA. The data contain about 680,000 clones, 55% to 75% of them singletons. This entry comes from a study of shared clonotypes between healthy human individuals. Study-wide context: The donor pool was made up of two women and three men aged 18 to 49. Per donor, CD8 memory used one plate, CD8 naive used two, CD4 memory used three and CD4 naive used three. General study findings and limits: Sampling involved blood alone; tissue repertoires likely differ.

Sequenced input: memory CD4+ T cells sorted from blood. Described subset: CD45RA-negative fraction. The source of this sequence is a woman in her 30s in good health.

CDR3 amino acids: CASSEALGGDTQYF. As DNA, the CDR3 is TGTGCCAGCAGTGAAGCTCTAGGTGGTGATACGCAGTATTTT. The J gene is TRBJ2-3, the V gene TRBV2; unclear D gene. The V end lost 0 bases, the J end lost 6 bases, and 10 bases lay between the germline ends. Germline CDR1 and CDR2: SNHLY and FYNNEI. CDR3 length equals 14 residues. The variable domain in full, with the rest retrieved from reference TRBV2 and TRBJ2-3, is EPEVTQTPSHQVTQMGQEVILRCVPISNHLYFYWYRQILGQKVEFLVSFYNNEISEKSEIFDDQFSVERPDGSNFTLKIRSTKLEDSAMYFCASSEALGGDTQYFGPGTRLTVL.